What follows are 20 T cell receptor beta chains derived from one specimen sequenced in a study of blood T cell repertoires in COVID-19. This table comes from immunoSEQ multiplex PCR, and its TCRdb copy is limited to in-frame clones, with some not included. Among tens of thousands of clones, around three quarters were seen once, and the ten largest hold 35%. Sequencing was done on a sample of peripheral blood. Receptor source: a woman in her 70s with acute or convalescent COVID-19.

The rearrangement uses TRBV4-2 and TRBJ1-2; no clear D. CDR3 size: 13 residues. In germline, CDR1 is LGHNA, CDR2 YNFKEQ. V was shortened by 1 base and J by 6 bases, with 9 bases between the two germline ends. The CDR3 bases are TGTGCCAGCAGCCAAGTCGCAGGCGATGGCTACACCTTC. As protein: CASSQVAGDGYTF.

The chain uses TRBV19 and TRBJ1-5, with 7 bases fitting TRBD1. J gave up 6 bases and V 7 bases, and 9 bases lay outside the gene matches. In germline, CDR1 is LNHDA, CDR2 SQIVND (reference sequence). The length of the CDR3 is 14 residues. The CDR3, as DNA: TGTGCCAGTACCCTCGGACAGGCGGGTCAGCCCCAGCATTTT. Translated: CASTLGQAGQPQHF. Supplemented by reference TRBV19 and TRBJ1-5, the full variable domain reads DGGITQSPKYLFRKEGQNVTLSCEQNLNHDAMYWYRQDPGQGLRLIYYSQIVNDFQKGDIAEGYSVSREKKESFPLTVTSAQKNPTAFYLCASTLGQAGQPQHFGDGTRLSIL.

The V and J genes are TRBV7-3 and TRBJ2-3; 11 nucleotides align to TRBD2. There are 13 residues in the CDR3. The junction had 2 bases not matched to a gene; V was cut back by 2 bases and J by 10 bases. In germline, CDR1 is SGHTA, CDR2 FQGTGA. The CDR3 here is CASSLGLAGSQYF. The DNA for the CDR3 is TGTGCCAGCAGCTTAGGACTAGCGGGCTCGCAGTATTTT.

The chain uses TRBV2 and TRBJ2-3; D not certain. V lost 5 bases and J 0 bases, leaving 6 bases between the germline ends. CDR3 length equals 13 residues. The germline CDR1 and CDR2 sequences are SNHLY and FYNNEI. The CDR3 sequence is CASSPPSTDTQYF. In nucleotides, the CDR3 is TGTGCCAGCAGTCCCCCTAGCACAGATACGCAGTATTTT.

The V call is TRBV7-8, the J call TRBJ2-5; 7 bases align to TRBD2. The junction had 11 bases not matched to a gene; V was cut back by 8 bases and J by 2 bases. This CDR3 region has 15 residues. From germline, CDR1 is SGHVS and CDR2 FQNEAQ. CDR3 protein: CASAKGLAVQETQYF. Here the CDR3 DNA reads TGTGCCAGCGCGAAAGGGCTAGCGGTTCAAGAGACCCAGTACTTC. Full variable domain (outside the CDR3, taken from reference TRBV7-8 and TRBJ2-5): GAGVSQSPRYKVAKRGQDVALRCDPISGHVSLFWYQQALGQGPEFLTYFQNEAQLDKSGLPSDRFFAERPEGSVSTLKIQRTQQEDSAVYLCASAKGLAVQETQYFGPGTRLLVL.

This chain joins TRBV29-1 and TRBJ2-2; D is ambiguous. This CDR3 region has 13 residues. V lost 3 bases and J lost 5, with 10 bases in between. Germline values: CDR1 SQVTM, CDR2 ANQGSEA. DNA for the CDR3: TGCAGCGTTGAGTATCGAGTAACCGGGGAGCTGTTTTTT. It specifies CSVEYRVTGELFF.

The chain is built from TRBV10-1 and TRBJ1-6; perhaps TRBD1 as D (6 bases). The CDR3 length is 17 residues. With 6 bases removed from V and 8 bases from J, the gap between germline ends came to 23 bases. Germline V lookup: CDR1 WNHNN, CDR2 SYGVQD (reference sequence). The CDR3 sequence is CASSPAGDLMEDSPLHF. The CDR3 region has the DNA TGCGCCAGCAGCCCCGCAGGGGACCTCATGGAGGATTCACCCCTCCACTTT.

This CDR3 reads CASSPPAGQAYEQYF. The CDR3 DNA reads as TGTGCCAGTAGTCCTCCAGCGGGACAGGCCTACGAGCAGTACTTC. This sequence joins TRBV19 and TRBJ2-7, with D tentatively TRBD1 (8 bases). The CDR3 is 15 residues long. From germline, CDR1 is LNHDA and CDR2 SQIVND (reference sequence). The germline V and J ends were trimmed by 5 bases and 2 bases, with 16 bases remaining between them.

The rearrangement links TRBV24-1 to TRBJ2-2, with 9 positions matching TRBD1. Looked up from germline, CDR1 is KGHDR and CDR2 is SFDVKD. V lost 5 bases, J lost 5 bases, and 11 bases stayed unmatched. CDR3 length equals 17 residues. CDR3 nucleotide sequence: TGTGCCACCAGTGTTAGCGGACAGGGGAAGATGACCGGGGAGCTGTTTTTT. This encodes CATSVSGQGKMTGELFF.

The chain combines TRBV6-6 with TRBJ1-4, with TRBD1 matching 9 bases. Germline V gives CDR1 MNHNY, CDR2 SVGAGI (reference sequence). This CDR3 is built from 16 residues. V lost 6 bases to trimming and J lost 2 bases; unmatched junction nucleotides: 7. The CDR3 sequence is CASSHFGQGTNEKLFF. CDR3 DNA sequence: TGTGCCAGCAGCCATTTTGGACAGGGGACTAATGAAAAACTGTTTTTT.

The V and J genes are TRBV20-1 and TRBJ1-4, with 9 bases that match TRBD1. The ends lost 3 bases at V and 5 bases at J; junction bases unmatched: 10. The V gene's germline CDR1 is DFQATT and CDR2 SNEGSKA (reference sequence). The CDR3 is 16 amino acids. CDR3 bases: TGCAGTGCTAGTGGGATCACCGGGACAGGGAATGAAAAACTGTTTTTT. Translated, it gives CSASGITGTGNEKLFF.

V gene TRBV18 combines with J gene TRBJ2-2, with a weak D call TRBD1 (6 bases). Germline V gene data show CDR1 as KGHSH and CDR2 as LQKENI. The V end was cut by 5 bases, the J end by 1 base, with 8 bases between. CDR3 length equals 14 residues. DNA of the CDR3: TGTGCCAGCTCAACGACAGGGAACACCGGGGAGCTGTTTTTT. This translates into CASSTTGNTGELFF.

The gene calls are TRBV28 and TRBJ1-5, with 8 bases identical to TRBD1. The CDR3 is 17 residues long. Per germline, CDR1 MDHEN and CDR2 SYDVKM. The V segment lost 4 bases and the J segment 5 bases; nucleotides outside the gene matches: 13. The CDR3 spells CASSSISTGVAYQPQHF. CDR3 DNA sequence: TGTGCCAGCAGTTCAATCTCGACAGGGGTAGCCTATCAGCCCCAGCATTTT.

This clone has only one observation. The chain employs TRBV5-3 and TRBJ2-2; tentatively, D is TRBD2 (5 bases). TRBV5-3 is noted as an ORF with a role that remains uncertain. The CDR3 length is 19 residues. V dropped 4 bases and J dropped 2 bases, with 24 bases sitting between them. This CDR3 reads CARSLCPRLRTGNTGELFF. CDR3 nucleotide sequence: TGTGCCAGAAGCCTGTGTCCCCGATTGCGGACGGGAAACACCGGGGAGCTGTTTTTT.

The CDR3 region has the DNA TGTGCCAGCAGCGCCCCGGGACAGGGGGGATCACCCCTCCACTTT. This codes for CASSAPGQGGSPLHF. The rearrangement joins TRBV7-2 to TRBJ1-6; 11 bases line up with TRBD1. The germline V gene has CDR1 SGHTA and CDR2 FQGNSA. The CDR3 runs to 15 residues. The junction had 7 bases not matched to a gene; V was cut back by 5 bases and J by 10 bases.

This clone was seen more than once but under ten times. V is TRBV3-1 (or the pseudogene TRBV3-2) and J is TRBJ2-7; 8 positions match TRBD1. CDR1 is LGHDT, CDR2 YNNKEL, per germline (reference sequence). V shed 5 bases, J shed 3 bases, and the junction held 6 bases outside the gene matches. This CDR3 spans 14 amino acids. The CDR3 DNA follows: TGTGCCAGCAGCTCCTGGACAGGGAGCTACGAGCAGTACTTC. It translates to CASSSWTGSYEQYF.

For the CDR3, the DNA is TGTGCCACCAGCAGAGATACGGGGACTAGCGGGAGTTGGGATGAGCAGTTCTTC. It yields the protein CATSRDTGTSGSWDEQFF. The chain couples TRBV15 to TRBJ2-1; 14 bases match TRBD2. The germline V gene has CDR1 LNHNV and CDR2 YYDKDF (reference sequence). The CDR3 covers 18 residues. Trimming cost V 0 bases and J 8 bases; bases outside gene matches: 9.

This chain uses TRBV5-4 with TRBJ1-3, with 9 bases that match TRBD1. J lost 2 bases, V lost 3 bases, and 3 bases had no gene match. Germline V gives CDR1 SGHNT, CDR2 YYREEE (reference sequence). CDR3 length: 15 residues. As DNA, the CDR3 is TGTGCCAGCAGCTACGGGACAGGGCCTGGAAACACCATATATTTT. Amino acids: CASSYGTGPGNTIYF.

The rearrangement uses TRBV19 and TRBJ2-7, with D perhaps matching TRBD2 (5 bases). Germline values: CDR1 LNHDA, CDR2 SQIVND (reference sequence). This CDR3 contains 14 residues. V was clipped by 3 bases and J by 6 bases, with 15 bases between them. CDR3 in DNA: TGTGCCAGTAGTATGGGCGGGCTCTGGGGCGAGCAGTACTTC. It yields the protein CASSMGGLWGEQYF.

V gene TRBV7-2 combines with J gene TRBJ2-1, with unresolved D. V was cut by 5 bases and J by 4 bases, with 15 bases left in between. The CDR3 runs to 15 residues. The V gene's germline CDR1 is SGHTA and CDR2 FQGNSA. CDR3 sequence: CASSPSRSPYNEQFF. In DNA, the CDR3 is TGTGCCAGCAGCCCCTCCCGGTCTCCGTACAATGAGCAGTTCTTC. Full variable domain (outside the CDR3, taken from reference TRBV7-2 and TRBJ2-1): GAGVSQSPSNKVTEKGKDVELRCDPISGHTALYWYRQSLGQGLEFLIYFQGNSAPDKSGLPSDRFSAERTGGSVSTLTIQRTQQEDSAVYLCASSPSRSPYNEQFFGPGTRLTVL.